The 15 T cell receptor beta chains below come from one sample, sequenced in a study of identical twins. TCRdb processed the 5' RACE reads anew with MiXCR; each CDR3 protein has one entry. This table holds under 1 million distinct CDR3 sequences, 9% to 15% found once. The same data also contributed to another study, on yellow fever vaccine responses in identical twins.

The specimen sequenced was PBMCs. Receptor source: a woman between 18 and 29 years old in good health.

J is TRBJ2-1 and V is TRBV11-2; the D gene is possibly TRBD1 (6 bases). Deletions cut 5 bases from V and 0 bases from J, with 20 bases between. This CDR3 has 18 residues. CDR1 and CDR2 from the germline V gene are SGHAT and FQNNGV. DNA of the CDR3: TGTGCCAGCAGCCTCAGGGGCCAGACTCATAGCTCCTACAATGAGCAGTTCTTC. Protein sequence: CASSLRGQTHSSYNEQFF.

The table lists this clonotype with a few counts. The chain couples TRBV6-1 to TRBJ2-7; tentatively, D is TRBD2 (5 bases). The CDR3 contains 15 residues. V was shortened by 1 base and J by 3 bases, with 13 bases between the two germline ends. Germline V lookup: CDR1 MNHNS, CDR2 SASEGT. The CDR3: CASSEGGKGSYEQYF. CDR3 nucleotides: TGTGCCAGCAGTGAAGGGGGTAAAGGGAGCTACGAGCAGTACTTC.

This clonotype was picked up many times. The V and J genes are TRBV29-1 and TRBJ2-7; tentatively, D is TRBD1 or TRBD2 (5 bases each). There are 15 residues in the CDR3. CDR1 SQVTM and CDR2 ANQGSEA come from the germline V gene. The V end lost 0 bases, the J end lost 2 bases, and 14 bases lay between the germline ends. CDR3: CSVEERGGWPYEQYF. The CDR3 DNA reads TGCAGCGTTGAAGAGAGGGGCGGTTGGCCCTACGAGCAGTACTTC.

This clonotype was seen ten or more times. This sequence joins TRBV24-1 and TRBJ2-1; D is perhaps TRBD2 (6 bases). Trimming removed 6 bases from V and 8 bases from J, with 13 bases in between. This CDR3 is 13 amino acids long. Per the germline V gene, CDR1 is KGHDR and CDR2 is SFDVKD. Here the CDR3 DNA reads TGTGCCACCAGTTCTGCGGAGGGGCATGAGCAGTTCTTC. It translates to CATSSAEGHEQFF.

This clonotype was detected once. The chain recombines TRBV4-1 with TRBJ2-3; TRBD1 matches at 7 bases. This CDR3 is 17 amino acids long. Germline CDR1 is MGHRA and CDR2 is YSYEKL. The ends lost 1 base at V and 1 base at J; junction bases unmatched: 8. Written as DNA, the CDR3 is TGCGCCAGCAGCCAAGTCGGACAGGCACTCGGCACAGATACGCAGTATTTT. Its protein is CASSQVGQALGTDTQYF.

The CDR3 sequence: CASSSPKDRGRFF. In DNA, the CDR3 is TGTGCCAGCAGCTCCCCTAAGGACCGCGGGAGGTTCTTC. The chain is built from TRBV7-8 and TRBJ2-1; 7 nucleotides match TRBD2. V lost 4 bases to trimming and J lost 15 bases; unmatched junction nucleotides: 12. Germline CDR1 is SGHVS and CDR2 is FQNEAQ. There are 13 residues in the CDR3.

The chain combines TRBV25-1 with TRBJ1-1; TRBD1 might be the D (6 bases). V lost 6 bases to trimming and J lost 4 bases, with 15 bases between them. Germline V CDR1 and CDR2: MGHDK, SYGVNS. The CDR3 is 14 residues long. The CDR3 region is CASSPRGASTEAFF. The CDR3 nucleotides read TGTGCCAGCAGCCCCAGGGGTGCGAGCACTGAAGCTTTCTTT.

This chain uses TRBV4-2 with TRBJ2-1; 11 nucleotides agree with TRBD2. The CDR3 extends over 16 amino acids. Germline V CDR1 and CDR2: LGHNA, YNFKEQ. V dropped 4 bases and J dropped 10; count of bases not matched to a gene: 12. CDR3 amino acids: CASSRSRGRLAGEQFF. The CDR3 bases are TGTGCCAGCAGCCGCTCCCGGGGCCGACTAGCGGGAGAGCAGTTCTTC.

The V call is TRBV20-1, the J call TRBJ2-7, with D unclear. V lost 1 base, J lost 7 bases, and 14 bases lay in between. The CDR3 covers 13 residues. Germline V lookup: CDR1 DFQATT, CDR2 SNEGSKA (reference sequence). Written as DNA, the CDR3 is TGCAGTGCTAGAGTAATTGGCCGCAGGGAGCAGTACTTC. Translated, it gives CSARVIGRREQYF.

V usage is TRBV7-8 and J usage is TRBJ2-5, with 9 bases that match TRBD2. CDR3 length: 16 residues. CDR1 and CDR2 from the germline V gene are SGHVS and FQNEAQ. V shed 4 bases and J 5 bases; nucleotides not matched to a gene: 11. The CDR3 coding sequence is TGTGCCAGCAGCTCCATTCTTAGCGGGAGTCGGGAGACCCAGTACTTC. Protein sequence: CASSSILSGSRETQYF. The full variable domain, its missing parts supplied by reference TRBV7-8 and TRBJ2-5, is GAGVSQSPRYKVAKRGQDVALRCDPISGHVSLFWYQQALGQGPEFLTYFQNEAQLDKSGLPSDRFFAERPEGSVSTLKIQRTQQEDSAVYLCASSSILSGSRETQYFGPGTRLLVL.

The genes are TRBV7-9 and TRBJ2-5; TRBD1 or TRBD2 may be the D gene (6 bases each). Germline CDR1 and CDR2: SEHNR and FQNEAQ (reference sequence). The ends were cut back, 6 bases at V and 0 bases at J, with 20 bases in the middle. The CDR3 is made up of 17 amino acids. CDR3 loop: CASSVEAQGLYQETQYF. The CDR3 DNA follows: TGTGCCAGCAGTGTAGAGGCACAGGGACTGTACCAAGAGACCCAGTACTTC.

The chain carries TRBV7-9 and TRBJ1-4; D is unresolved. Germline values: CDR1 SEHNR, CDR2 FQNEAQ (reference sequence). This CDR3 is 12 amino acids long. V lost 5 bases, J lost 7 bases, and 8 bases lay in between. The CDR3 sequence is CASSGRAEKLFF. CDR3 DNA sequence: TGTGCCAGCAGCGGACGTGCTGAAAAACTGTTTTTT.

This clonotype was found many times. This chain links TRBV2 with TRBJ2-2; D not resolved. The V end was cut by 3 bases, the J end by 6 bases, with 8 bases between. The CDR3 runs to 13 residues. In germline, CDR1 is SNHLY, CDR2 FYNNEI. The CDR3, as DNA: TGTGCCAGCAGTGAGATGACTGCCGGGGAGCTGTTTTTT. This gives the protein CASSEMTAGELFF.

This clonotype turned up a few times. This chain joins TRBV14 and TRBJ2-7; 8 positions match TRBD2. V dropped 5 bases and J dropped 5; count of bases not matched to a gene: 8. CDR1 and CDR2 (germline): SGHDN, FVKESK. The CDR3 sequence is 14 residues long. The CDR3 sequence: CASSVPGLVNEQYF. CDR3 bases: TGTGCCAGCAGCGTACCGGGACTAGTAAACGAGCAGTACTTC.

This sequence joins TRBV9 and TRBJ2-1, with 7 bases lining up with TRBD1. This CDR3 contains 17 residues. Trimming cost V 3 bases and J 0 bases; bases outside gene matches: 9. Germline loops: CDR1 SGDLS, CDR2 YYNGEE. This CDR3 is CASSAGTVTSSYNEQFF. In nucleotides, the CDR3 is TGTGCCAGCAGCGCCGGGACAGTTACGAGCTCCTACAATGAGCAGTTCTTC.